Listed below are T cell receptor beta chains from one sample, sequenced in a study of OX40 agonist ivuxolimab in advanced cancers. The method was immunoSEQ multiplex PCR; TCRdb's version includes in-frame clones alone and lacks a portion of them. The repertoire includes over 80,000 clones, approximately 89% of them detected once, and roughly 4.5% sits in the top ten. The input for sequencing was CD4+ or CD8+ T cells sorted from blood, taken in a trial of the OX40 agonist ivuxolimab. These TCRs come from an adult with an advanced solid tumor such as melanoma, head and neck, liver or kidney cancer. The CDR3 runs from the conserved cysteine through the conserved F or W. A D gene is named only where the DNA matches it firmly. Clone size is stated in some rows and not others, as once, few, many or a class when expanded.

J: TRBJ2-3
V: TRBV18
size: -
D: -
DNA: TGTGCCAGCTCACCACCTGGTGGGAGCAGAACAGATACGCAGTATTTT
CDR3: CASSPPGGSRTDTQYF

J: TRBJ2-5
V: TRBV5-5
size: -
D: -
DNA: TGTGCCAGCAGCCGTACAGGGCAAGAGACCCAGTACTTC
CDR3: CASSRTGQETQYF

J: TRBJ2-2
V: TRBV5-1
size: once
D: TRBD2
DNA: TGCGCCAGCAGCTTGGGCGGCGGGAGTGGAACCGGGGAGCTGTTTTTT
CDR3: CASSLGGGSGTGELFF

J: TRBJ2-4
V: TRBV15
size: -
D: -
DNA: TGTGCCACCAGACGTGCCAGGGGAGAAAGGGGTCAGTACTTC
CDR3: CATRRARGERGQYF

J: TRBJ2-1
V: TRBV5-1
size: -
D: TRBD2
DNA: TGCGCCAGCAGCGTTCTAGCGGGAGCGGGCAATGAGCAGTTCTTC
CDR3: CASSVLAGAGNEQFF

J: TRBJ2-7
V: TRBV30
size: -
D: TRBD1
DNA: TGTGCCTGGAACTTAAACAGGGGAGCTTACGAGCAGTACTTC
CDR3: CAWNLNRGAYEQYF

J: TRBJ2-7
V: TRBV27
size: -
D: -
DNA: TGTGCCAGCAGTCTAAACAGGGTCTCCTACGAGCAGTACTTC
CDR3: CASSLNRVSYEQYF

J: TRBJ1-1
V: TRBV28
size: few
D: -
DNA: TGTGCCAGCAGTTTATCCGACCTATTGGTGAACACTGAAGCTTTCTTT
CDR3: CASSLSDLLVNTEAFF

J: TRBJ2-2
V: TRBV29-1
size: -
D: TRBD1
DNA: TGCAGCGTCGGGACAGGGGTTTCTAGAACCGGGGAGCTGTTTTTT
CDR3: CSVGTGVSRTGELFF

J: TRBJ2-5
V: TRBV5-8
size: -
D: -
DNA: TGTGCCAGCAGCTCCAGGGTCGGAGAGACCCAGTACTTC
CDR3: CASSSRVGETQYF

J: TRBJ1-2
V: TRBV2
size: -
D: TRBD1
DNA: TGTGCCAGCAGTTGGGACAGGTCGCGAGGCTACACCTTC
CDR3: CASSWDRSRGYTF

J: TRBJ2-2
V: TRBV11-2
size: -
D: -
DNA: TGTGCCAGCAGCTTATACCTGAACACCGGGGAGCTGTTTTTT
CDR3: CASSLYLNTGELFF

J: TRBJ2-3
V: TRBV2
size: -
D: -
DNA: TGTGCCAGCAGTGAAGTGGTCGGGAGAGGGACAGATACGCAGTATTTT
CDR3: CASSEVVGRGTDTQYF

J: TRBJ1-4
V: TRBV14
size: -
D: -
DNA: TGTGCCAGCAGCCACACCCCCCACGAGGAAAAACTGTTTTTT
CDR3: CASSHTPHEEKLFF

J: TRBJ2-1
V: TRBV27
size: -
D: -
DNA: TGTGCCAGCAGTCCAAGGGTGGACAGAAGCTCCTACAATGAGCAGTTCTTC
CDR3: CASSPRVDRSSYNEQFF

J: TRBJ1-5
V: TRBV5-8
size: -
D: -
DNA: TGTGCCAGCAGCTTCTCCAGCAATAGCAATCAGCCCCAGCATTTT
CDR3: CASSFSSNSNQPQHF

J: TRBJ1-2
V: TRBV2
size: -
D: -
DNA: TGTGCCAGCAGTATAGAACAGGTCGATAACTATGGCTACACCTTC
CDR3: CASSIEQVDNYGYTF

J: TRBJ2-2
V: TRBV7-6
size: -
D: TRBD1
DNA: TGTGCCAGCAGCCTTAGACAGGGGGCGACCGGGGAGCTGTTTTTT
CDR3: CASSLRQGATGELFF

J: TRBJ1-2
V: TRBV19
size: -
D: -
DNA: TGTGCCAGTAGTACGCAGCCGGGGGCCGGCTACACCTTC
CDR3: CASSTQPGAGYTF

J: TRBJ1-2
V: TRBV6-5
size: -
D: -
DNA: TGTGCCAGCAGTTACTCAAGGGGCTGGAATGGCTACACCTTC
CDR3: CASSYSRGWNGYTF